Listed below are T cell receptor beta chains from one sample, sequenced in a study of tumor and adjacent non-tumor tissue in lung cancer. Using its own MiXCR run on the multiplex PCR reads, TCRdb lists one record per CDR3 protein. The sample shows tens of thousands of distinct CDR3 sequences, roughly 60% of them seen only once. Sequencing used distant non-tumor lung tissue. The receptors stem from an older woman with non-small cell lung cancer. Both conserved end residues are part of each CDR3. Each record gives: clone size, J gene, V gene, D gene, CDR3 DNA, CDR3 protein. The D gene is left open where the match is weak. Only part of the rows carry a size: once, few, many, or a class if the clone is expanded.

clone_size: NA
j_call: TRBJ2-2
v_call: TRBV6-5
d_call: NA
cdr3_nt: TGTGCCACCAGGATATCGAACACCGGGGAGCTGTTTTTT
cdr3_aa: CATRISNTGELFF

clone_size: NA
j_call: TRBJ2-3
v_call: TRBV10-2
d_call: NA
cdr3_nt: TGCGCCAGCAGGCTGACGGGGGCAGATACGCAGTATTTT
cdr3_aa: CASRLTGADTQYF

clone_size: NA
j_call: TRBJ2-7
v_call: TRBV29-1
d_call: TRBD1
cdr3_nt: TGCAGCGTCCGATGGAGCAGGGGGTCTTACGAGCGGTACTTC
cdr3_aa: CSVRWSRGSYERYF

clone_size: medium-sized
j_call: TRBJ2-2
v_call: TRBV6-5
d_call: TRBD1
cdr3_nt: TGTGCCAGCAGCCGAGGACAGGGAGTCTCCACCGGGGAGCTGTTTTTT
cdr3_aa: CASSRGQGVSTGELFF

clone_size: NA
j_call: TRBJ2-3
v_call: TRBV4-2
d_call: NA
cdr3_nt: TGTGCCAGCGGCCAAGATCGGACTAACGGGAGTGTGGATACGCAGTATTTT
cdr3_aa: CASGQDRTNGSVDTQYF

clone_size: once
j_call: TRBJ2-7
v_call: TRBV29-1
d_call: TRBD1
cdr3_nt: TGCAGTGTTGGAAAGGGACAGGGAAAGGCCTACGAGGAGTACTTC
cdr3_aa: CSVGKGQGKAYEEYF

clone_size: NA
j_call: TRBJ2-1
v_call: TRBV29-1
d_call: NA
cdr3_nt: TGCATCGTTGAACAGAAAAGCAATGAGCAGTTCTTC
cdr3_aa: CIVEQKSNEQFF

clone_size: NA
j_call: TRBJ2-1
v_call: TRBV12-3/TRBV12-4
d_call: NA
cdr3_nt: TGTGCCAGCAAATCTCTACGGAGAAGCTCCTACGATGAGCAGTTCTTC
cdr3_aa: CASKSLRRSSYDEQFF

clone_size: few
j_call: TRBJ1-1
v_call: TRBV28
d_call: NA
cdr3_nt: TGTGCAAGCAGTAAAGGAGGCGGGAACACTGGAGCTTTCTTT
cdr3_aa: CASSKGGGNTGAFF

clone_size: NA
j_call: TRBJ2-1
v_call: TRBV11-1
d_call: NA
cdr3_nt: TGTGCCAGCAGTTATCTTTCCCGGGGTGAGCGTTTCTTC
cdr3_aa: CASSYLSRGERFF

clone_size: NA
j_call: TRBJ1-2
v_call: TRBV30
d_call: NA
cdr3_nt: TGTGCCTGGAGTGTACGACAAGGGGGTAGCTATGGCTACACCTTC
cdr3_aa: CAWSVRQGGSYGYTF

clone_size: NA
j_call: TRBJ2-7
v_call: TRBV11-1
d_call: NA
cdr3_nt: TGTGCCTGCAGCTTCGAAGCGGGTCGATGCGAGCAGTACTTC
cdr3_aa: CACSFEAGRCEQYF

clone_size: NA
j_call: TRBJ2-4
v_call: TRBV20-1
d_call: TRBD1
cdr3_nt: TGCAGTGCTAGAGACGGACAGGGCAGAAACATTCGGTACTTC
cdr3_aa: CSARDGQGRNIRYF